The 17 T cell receptor beta chains listed next were all sequenced from one sample in a study of blood T cell repertoires in COVID-19 (dated by TCRdb to 2018 to 2020). Library construction relied on the immunoSEQ multiplex PCR assay. The table comes from immuneACCESS by way of TCRdb, which keeps in-frame sequences with V and J called. Part of the clones is missing from these tables; in studies checked, under half for an unresolved V gene and the rest for unknown reasons. Recorded for this sample are roughly 200,000 clones; more than 75% of them occurred a single time. Just over 8.5% of the sample is held by the ten biggest clonotypes. Material for sequencing was peripheral blood. These receptors came from a woman between 45 and 60 years old with active or convalescent COVID-19.

The rearrangement joins TRBV18 to TRBJ1-2, with D perhaps matching TRBD1 (6 bases). In germline, CDR1 is KGHSH, CDR2 LQKENI. V was shortened by 2 bases and J by 6 bases, with 22 bases between the two germline ends. CDR3 size: 17 residues. This CDR3 is CASSPSALTGRGDGYTF. The CDR3 coding sequence is TGTGCCAGCTCACCATCCGCCTTGACAGGCCGGGGGGATGGCTACACCTTC.

This clone was observed a few times. The chain carries TRBV4-2 and TRBJ2-2; 10 positions match TRBD2. Germline V lookup: CDR1 LGHNA, CDR2 YNFKEQ. V gave up 0 bases and J gave up 3 bases; unmatched junction bases: 7. The CDR3 has 18 residues. CDR3 sequence reads: CASSQDPSGRADTGELFF. In DNA, the CDR3 is TGTGCCAGCAGCCAAGATCCCAGCGGGAGGGCCGACACCGGGGAGCTGTTTTTT.

To note about this clone: Just one base apart from a much larger clone, this may be a read error. The rearrangement links TRBV9 to TRBJ2-3; possibly TRBD1 for D (5 bases). The CDR3 is 16 residues long. Germline V lookup: CDR1 SGDLS, CDR2 YYNGEE. V shed 2 bases and J shed 1 base, with 14 bases lying between them. In DNA form, the CDR3 reads TGTGCCAGCAGCGTTGGACATTACCTAGGCACAGATACGCAGTATTTT. Protein: CASSVGHYLGTDTQYF.

The chain joins TRBV19 to TRBJ1-1, with TRBD1 identical over 8 bases. The junction had 10 bases not matched to a gene; V was cut back by 5 bases and J by 5 bases. Germline V gene lookup returns CDR1 LNHDA and CDR2 SQIVND (reference sequence). This CDR3 has 15 residues. DNA of the CDR3: TGTGCCAGTAGTGCCCGACGACAGGGGAAGACTGAAGCTTTCTTT. It specifies CASSARRQGKTEAFF.

This chain joins TRBV2 and TRBJ2-2; D unclear. The ends were cut back, 2 bases at V and 4 bases at J, with 11 bases in the middle. The CDR3 sequence is 15 residues long. Germline CDR1 and CDR2: SNHLY and FYNNEI. CDR3 loop: CASSENEAITGELFF. CDR3 nucleotide sequence: TGTGCCAGCAGTGAAAACGAGGCTATCACCGGGGAGCTGTTTTTT.

J is TRBJ2-7 and V is TRBV19; 9 bases line up with TRBD1. V lost 3 bases to trimming and J lost 3 bases; unmatched junction nucleotides: 9. The CDR3 spans 16 residues. Germline CDR1 is LNHDA and CDR2 is SQIVND (reference sequence). DNA for the CDR3: TGTGCCAGTAGTATTCGTGGCGGGACAGGGATCTACGAGCAGTACTTC. It translates to CASSIRGGTGIYEQYF.

The V and J genes are TRBV6-2 or TRBV6-3 and TRBJ1-5, with D possibly matching TRBD1 (6 bases). The V end lost 6 bases, the J end lost 6 bases, and 12 bases lay between the germline ends. CDR1 is MNHEY and CDR2 is SVGEGT in the germline V gene. The CDR3 runs to 13 residues. As DNA, the CDR3 is TGTGCCAGCAGCCTGACAGGTGGTCAGCCCCAGCATTTT. It encodes CASSLTGGQPQHF.

The chain combines TRBV9 with TRBJ2-7; 8 positions agree with TRBD2. CDR3 size: 15 residues. Germline V gene lookup returns CDR1 SGDLS and CDR2 YYNGEE. With 0 bases clipped from V and 3 bases from J, the junction kept 5 bases outside the gene matches. The CDR3 DNA reads TGTGCCAGCAGCGTAGAAAGCGGGAGAAGCTACGAGCAGTACTTC. This translates into CASSVESGRSYEQYF.

The chain's CDR3 is CASSSHGTGYEQYF. The CDR3 coding sequence is TGTGCCAGCAGCTCTCACGGGACAGGGTACGAGCAGTACTTC. The rearrangement uses TRBV9 and TRBJ2-7, with TRBD1 matching 9 bases. Germline V lookup: CDR1 SGDLS, CDR2 YYNGEE. V dropped 4 bases and J dropped 4; count of bases not matched to a gene: 6. The CDR3 extends over 14 amino acids.

The chain employs TRBV7-2 and TRBJ2-7; 9 nucleotides line up with TRBD1. V lost 5 bases to trimming and J lost 2 bases; unmatched junction nucleotides: 7. The CDR3 is 15 residues long. Germline CDR1 and CDR2: SGHTA and FQGNSA. For the CDR3, the DNA is TGTGCCAGCAGCGAGGGGGACAGGGCCCCCTACGAGCAGTACTTC. Translating gives CASSEGDRAPYEQYF.

This clone was observed once. V usage is TRBV6-5 and J usage is TRBJ1-2, with D possibly matching TRBD1 (6 bases). Per germline, CDR1 MNHEY and CDR2 SVGAGI. The CDR3 length is 14 residues. The ends were cut back, 6 bases at V and 4 bases at J, with 15 bases in the middle. The DNA for the CDR3 is TGTGCCAGCAGGGACAGACGCTCCATCTATGGCTACACCTTC. As protein: CASRDRRSIYGYTF.

V gene TRBV6-5 combines with J gene TRBJ1-5; D is unclear. The CDR3 is 15 residues long. V was cut by 7 bases and J by 1 base, with 14 bases left in between. CDR1 is MNHEY and CDR2 is SVGAGI in the germline V gene. The CDR3 DNA follows: TGTGCCAGCATAAAGGCAACAGAGAGCAATCAGCCCCAGCATTTT. Its protein is CASIKATESNQPQHF.

J is TRBJ2-1 and V is TRBV19, with 11 bases matching TRBD2. Germline values: CDR1 LNHDA, CDR2 SQIVND (reference sequence). CDR3 size: 15 residues. V was pared by 6 bases and J by 0 bases, with 1 base of the junction left unmatched. The CDR3, as DNA: TGTGCCAGTAGGGGACTAGCGGCCTCCTACAATGAGCAGTTCTTC. This translates into CASRGLAASYNEQFF.

This clone was detected only once. V is TRBV2 and J is TRBJ1-4; D possibly corresponds to TRBD1 (6 bases). Germline V gene lookup returns CDR1 SNHLY and CDR2 FYNNEI. CDR3 size: 14 residues. V lost 5 bases and J 4 bases, leaving 11 bases between the germline ends. CDR3 sequence (DNA): TGTGCCAGCAGTAGACAGGACCTTAATGAAAAACTGTTTTTT. Residues: CASSRQDLNEKLFF.

This clone was seen once. This clone may be a read error of a much larger clone one base away. The chain is built from TRBV27 and TRBJ2-2, with 9 bases lining up with TRBD1. J gave up 7 bases and V 6 bases, and 6 bases lay outside the gene matches. The CDR3 contains 14 residues. Germline V CDR1 and CDR2: MNHEY, SMNVEV (reference sequence). For the CDR3, the DNA is TGTGCCAGCAGCCCGGGACAGGGTATCGGGGAGCTGTTTTTT. It codes for CASSPGQGIGELFF.

This clone appeared a single time. The chain couples TRBV10-3 to TRBJ2-1, with 8 bases identical to TRBD1. V shed 0 bases and J 0 bases; nucleotides not matched to a gene: 1. Germline CDR1 reads ENHRY; CDR2 reads SYGVKD. The CDR3 runs to 16 residues. Here the CDR3 DNA reads TGTGCCATCAGTGAGTCGGGGACAGGCTCCTACAATGAGCAGTTCTTC. Translating gives CAISESGTGSYNEQFF.

The J gene is TRBJ2-5, the V gene TRBV6-6; D remains ambiguous. Germline CDR1 is MNHNY and CDR2 is SVGAGI (reference sequence). V gave up 5 bases and J gave up 1 base, with 8 bases separating them. This CDR3 is 13 amino acids long. This CDR3 is CASSRRRQETQYF. The CDR3 coding sequence is TGTGCCAGCAGTCGACGTCGCCAAGAGACCCAGTACTTC.